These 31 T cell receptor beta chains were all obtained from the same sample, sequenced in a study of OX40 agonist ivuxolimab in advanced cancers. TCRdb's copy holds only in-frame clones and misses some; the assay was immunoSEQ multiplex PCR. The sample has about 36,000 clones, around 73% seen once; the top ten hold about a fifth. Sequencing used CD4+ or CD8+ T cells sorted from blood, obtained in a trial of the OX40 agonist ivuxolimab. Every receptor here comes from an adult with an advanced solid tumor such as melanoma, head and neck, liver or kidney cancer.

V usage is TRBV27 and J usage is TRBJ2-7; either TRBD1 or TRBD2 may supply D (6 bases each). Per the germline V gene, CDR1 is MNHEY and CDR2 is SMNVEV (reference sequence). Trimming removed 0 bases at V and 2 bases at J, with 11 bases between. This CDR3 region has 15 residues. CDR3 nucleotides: TGTGCCAGCAGTTTATCTCCGGGGGCGGCCTACGAGCAGTACTTC. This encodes CASSLSPGAAYEQYF.

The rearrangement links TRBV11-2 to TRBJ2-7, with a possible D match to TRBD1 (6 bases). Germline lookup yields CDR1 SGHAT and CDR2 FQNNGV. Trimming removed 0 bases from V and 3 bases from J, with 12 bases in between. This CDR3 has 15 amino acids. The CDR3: CASSLDSRTDYEQYF. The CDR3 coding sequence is TGTGCCAGCAGCTTAGATTCCCGGACAGACTACGAGCAGTACTTC.

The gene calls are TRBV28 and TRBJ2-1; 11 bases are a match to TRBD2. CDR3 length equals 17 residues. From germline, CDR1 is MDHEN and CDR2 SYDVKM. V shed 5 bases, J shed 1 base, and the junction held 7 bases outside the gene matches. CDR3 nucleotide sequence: TGTGCCAGCAGTCTCATAGCGGGAGGGGTATCCTACAATGAGCAGTTCTTC. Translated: CASSLIAGGVSYNEQFF.

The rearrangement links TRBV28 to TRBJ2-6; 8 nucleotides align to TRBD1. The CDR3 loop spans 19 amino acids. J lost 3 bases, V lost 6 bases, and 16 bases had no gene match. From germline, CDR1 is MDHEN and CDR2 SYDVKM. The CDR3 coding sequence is TGTGCCAGCAGGTCGTCTGGGGCAGGGGGCCGTGGTGGGGCCAACGTCCTGACTTTC. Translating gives CASRSSGAGGRGGANVLTF. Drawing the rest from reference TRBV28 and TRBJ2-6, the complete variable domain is DVKVTQSSRYLVKRTGEKVFLECVQDMDHENMFWYRQDPGLGLRLIYFSYDVKMKEKGDIPEGYSVSREKKERFSLILESASTNQTSMYLCASRSSGAGGRGGANVLTFGAGSRLTVL.

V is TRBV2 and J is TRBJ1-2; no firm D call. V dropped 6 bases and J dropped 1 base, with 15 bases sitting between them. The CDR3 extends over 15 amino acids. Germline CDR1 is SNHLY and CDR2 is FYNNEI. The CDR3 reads CASSLEGRINYGYTF. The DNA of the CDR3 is TGTGCCAGCAGCCTTGAAGGGAGGATTAACTATGGCTACACCTTC.

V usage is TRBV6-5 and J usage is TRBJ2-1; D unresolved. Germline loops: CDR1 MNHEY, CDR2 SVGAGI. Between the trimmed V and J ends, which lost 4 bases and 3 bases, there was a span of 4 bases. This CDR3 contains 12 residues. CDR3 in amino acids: CASSWDYNEQFF. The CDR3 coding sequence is TGTGCCAGCAGTTGGGACTACAATGAGCAGTTCTTC.

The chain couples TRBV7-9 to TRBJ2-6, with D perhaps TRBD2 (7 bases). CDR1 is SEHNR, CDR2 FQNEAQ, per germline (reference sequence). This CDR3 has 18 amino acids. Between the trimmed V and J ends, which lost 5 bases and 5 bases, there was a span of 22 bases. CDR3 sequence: CASSGSGAQGGWANVLTF. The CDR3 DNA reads TGTGCCAGCAGCGGTTCCGGCGCACAGGGAGGGTGGGCCAACGTCCTGACTTTC. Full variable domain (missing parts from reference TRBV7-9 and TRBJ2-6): DTGVSQNPRHKITKRGQNVTFRCDPISEHNRLYWYRQTLGQGPEFLTYFQNEAQLEKSRLLSDRFSAERPKGSFSTLEIQRTEQGDSAMYLCASSGSGAQGGWANVLTFGAGSRLTVL.

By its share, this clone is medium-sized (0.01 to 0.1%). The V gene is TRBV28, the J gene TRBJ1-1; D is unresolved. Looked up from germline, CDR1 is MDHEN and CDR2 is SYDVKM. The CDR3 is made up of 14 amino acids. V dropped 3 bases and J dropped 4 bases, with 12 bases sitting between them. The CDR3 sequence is CASSFLKGFTEAFF. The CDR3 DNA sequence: TGTGCCAGCAGTTTTCTTAAGGGCTTCACTGAAGCTTTCTTT.

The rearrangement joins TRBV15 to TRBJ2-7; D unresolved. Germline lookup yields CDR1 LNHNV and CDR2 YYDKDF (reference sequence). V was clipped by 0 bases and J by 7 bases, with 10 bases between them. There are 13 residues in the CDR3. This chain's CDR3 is CATSRDEAQEQYF. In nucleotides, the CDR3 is TGTGCCACCAGCAGAGATGAGGCACAGGAGCAGTACTTC.

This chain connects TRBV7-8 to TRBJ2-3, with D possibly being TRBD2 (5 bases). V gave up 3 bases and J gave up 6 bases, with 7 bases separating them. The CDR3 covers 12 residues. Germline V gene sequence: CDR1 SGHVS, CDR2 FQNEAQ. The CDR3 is CASSFGEDTQYF. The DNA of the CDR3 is TGTGCCAGCAGCTTTGGGGAGGATACGCAGTATTTT.

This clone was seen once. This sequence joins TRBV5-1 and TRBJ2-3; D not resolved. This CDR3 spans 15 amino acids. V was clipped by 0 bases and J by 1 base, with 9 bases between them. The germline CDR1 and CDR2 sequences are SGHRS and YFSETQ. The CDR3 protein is CASSLDSVRTDTQYF. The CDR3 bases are TGCGCCAGCAGCTTGGACAGCGTTCGCACAGATACGCAGTATTTT.

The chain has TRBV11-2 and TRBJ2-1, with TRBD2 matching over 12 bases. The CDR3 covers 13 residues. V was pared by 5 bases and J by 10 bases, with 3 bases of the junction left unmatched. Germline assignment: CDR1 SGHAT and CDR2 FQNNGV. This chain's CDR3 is CASSITSGGEQFF. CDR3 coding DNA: TGTGCCAGCAGCATAACTAGCGGGGGGGAGCAGTTCTTC. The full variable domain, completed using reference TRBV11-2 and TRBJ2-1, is EAGVAQSPRYKIIEKRQSVAFWCNPISGHATLYWYQQILGQGPKLLIQFQNNGVVDDSQLPKDRFSAERLKGVDSTLKIQPAKLEDSAVYLCASSITSGGEQFFGPGTRLTVL.

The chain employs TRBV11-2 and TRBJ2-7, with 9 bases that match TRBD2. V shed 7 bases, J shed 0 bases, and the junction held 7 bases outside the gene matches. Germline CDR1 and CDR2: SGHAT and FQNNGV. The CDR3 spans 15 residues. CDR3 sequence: CASTSTSGPSYEQYF. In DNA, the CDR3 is TGTGCCAGCACTTCCACTAGCGGGCCCTCCTACGAGCAGTACTTC.

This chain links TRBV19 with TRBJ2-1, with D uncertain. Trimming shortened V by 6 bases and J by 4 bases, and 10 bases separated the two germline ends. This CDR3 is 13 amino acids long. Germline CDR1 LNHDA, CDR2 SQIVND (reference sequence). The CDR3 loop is CASSPDEYNEQFF. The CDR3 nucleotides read TGTGCCAGTAGCCCGGACGAGTACAATGAGCAGTTCTTC.

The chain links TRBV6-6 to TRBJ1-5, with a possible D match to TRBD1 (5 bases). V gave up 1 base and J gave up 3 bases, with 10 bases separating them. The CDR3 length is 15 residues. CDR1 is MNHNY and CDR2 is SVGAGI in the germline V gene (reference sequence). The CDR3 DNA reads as TGTGCCAGCAGTTACTTGACGGGGCCCAATCAGCCCCAGCATTTT. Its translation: CASSYLTGPNQPQHF.

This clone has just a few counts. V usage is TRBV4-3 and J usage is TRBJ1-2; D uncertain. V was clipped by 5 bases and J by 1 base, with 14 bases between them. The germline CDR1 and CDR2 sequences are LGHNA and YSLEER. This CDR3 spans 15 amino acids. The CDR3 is CASSLGGGSNYGYTF. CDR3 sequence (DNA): TGCGCCAGCAGCTTGGGCGGAGGGAGTAACTATGGCTACACCTTC.

CDR3 region: CSALTGASYEQYF. DNA of the CDR3: TGCAGCGCCTTGACAGGGGCATCCTACGAGCAGTACTTC. The rearrangement links TRBV29-1 to TRBJ2-7; 8 bases map to TRBD1. Germline V lookup: CDR1 SQVTM, CDR2 ANQGSEA. The CDR3 is made up of 13 amino acids. The junction had 6 bases not matched to a gene; V was cut back by 7 bases and J by 1 base.

CDR3 sequence: CASSPQETQYF. The DNA for the CDR3 is TGTGCCAGCAGTCCCCAAGAGACCCAGTACTTC. The rearrangement joins TRBV27 to TRBJ2-5; D is ambiguous. Germline V CDR1 and CDR2: MNHEY, SMNVEV (reference sequence). The CDR3 consists of 11 residues. The V end lost 5 bases, the J end lost 1 base, and 2 bases lay between the germline ends.

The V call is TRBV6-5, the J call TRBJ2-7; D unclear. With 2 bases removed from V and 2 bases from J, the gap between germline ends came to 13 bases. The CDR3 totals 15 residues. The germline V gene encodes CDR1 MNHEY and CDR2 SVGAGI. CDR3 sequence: CASSYSISVPYEQYF. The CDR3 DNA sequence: TGTGCCAGCAGTTACAGTATCAGCGTTCCCTACGAGCAGTACTTC.

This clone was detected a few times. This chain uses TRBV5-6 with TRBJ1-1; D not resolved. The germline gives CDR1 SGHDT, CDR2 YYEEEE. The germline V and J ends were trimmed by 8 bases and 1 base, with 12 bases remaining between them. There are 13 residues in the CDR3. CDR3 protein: CASTVVENTEAFF. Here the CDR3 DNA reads TGTGCCAGTACCGTGGTGGAGAACACTGAAGCTTTCTTT.

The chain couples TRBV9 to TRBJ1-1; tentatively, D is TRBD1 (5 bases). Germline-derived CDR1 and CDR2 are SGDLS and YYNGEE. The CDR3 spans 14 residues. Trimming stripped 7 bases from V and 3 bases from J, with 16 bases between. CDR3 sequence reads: CASGSGTSDTEAFF. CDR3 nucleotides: TGTGCCAGCGGATCCGGGACTTCTGACACTGAAGCTTTCTTT.

The CDR3, as DNA: TGTGCCAGGCGGGGGGGCAAACCCTACGAGCAGTACTTC. Translating it yields CARRGGKPYEQYF. V and J are TRBV19 and TRBJ2-7, with 9 nucleotides matching TRBD2. Germline lookup yields CDR1 LNHDA and CDR2 SQIVND (reference sequence). The CDR3 has 13 amino acids. The J segment lost 2 bases and the V segment lost 9 bases, leaving 5 bases of the junction unmatched. Full variable domain (rest looked up from reference TRBV19 and TRBJ2-7): DGGITQSPKYLFRKEGQNVTLSCEQNLNHDAMYWYRQDPGQGLRLIYYSQIVNDFQKGDIAEGYSVSREKKESFPLTVTSAQKNPTAFYLCARRGGKPYEQYFGPGTRLTVT.

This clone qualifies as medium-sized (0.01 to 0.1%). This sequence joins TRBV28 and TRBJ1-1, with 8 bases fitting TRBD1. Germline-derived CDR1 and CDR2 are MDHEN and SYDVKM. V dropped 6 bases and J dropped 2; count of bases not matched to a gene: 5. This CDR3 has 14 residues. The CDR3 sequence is CASSQGQGNTEAFF. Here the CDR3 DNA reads TGTGCCAGCAGCCAAGGACAGGGTAACACTGAAGCTTTCTTT.

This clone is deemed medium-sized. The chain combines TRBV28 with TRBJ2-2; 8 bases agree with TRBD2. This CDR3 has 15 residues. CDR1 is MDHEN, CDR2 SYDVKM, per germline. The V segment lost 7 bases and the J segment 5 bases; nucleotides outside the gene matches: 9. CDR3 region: CASTFSGSSTGELFF. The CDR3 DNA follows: TGTGCCAGCACCTTCAGCGGGAGCTCAACCGGGGAGCTGTTTTTT.

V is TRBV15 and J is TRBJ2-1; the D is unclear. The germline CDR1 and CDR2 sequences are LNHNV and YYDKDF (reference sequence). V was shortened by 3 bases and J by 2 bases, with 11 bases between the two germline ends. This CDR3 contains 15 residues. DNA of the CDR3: TGTGCCACCAGCAGCAGTCAGAGCCCCTACAATGAGCAGTTCTTC. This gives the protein CATSSSQSPYNEQFF.

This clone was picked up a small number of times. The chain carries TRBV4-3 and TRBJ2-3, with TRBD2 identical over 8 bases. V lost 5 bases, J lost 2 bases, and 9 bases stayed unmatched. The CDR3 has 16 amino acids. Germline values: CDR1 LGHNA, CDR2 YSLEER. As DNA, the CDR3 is TGCGCCAGCAGCGGGGGACTAGAGGGGTACACAGATACGCAGTATTTT. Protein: CASSGGLEGYTDTQYF.

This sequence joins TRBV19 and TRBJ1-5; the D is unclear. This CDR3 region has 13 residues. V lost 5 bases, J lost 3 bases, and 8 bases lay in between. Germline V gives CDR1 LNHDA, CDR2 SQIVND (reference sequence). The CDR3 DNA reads TGTGCCAGTAGTCTCTGGATCAATCAGCCCCAGCATTTT. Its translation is CASSLWINQPQHF. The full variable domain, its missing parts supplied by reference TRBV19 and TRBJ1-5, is DGGITQSPKYLFRKEGQNVTLSCEQNLNHDAMYWYRQDPGQGLRLIYYSQIVNDFQKGDIAEGYSVSREKKESFPLTVTSAQKNPTAFYLCASSLWINQPQHFGDGTRLSIL.

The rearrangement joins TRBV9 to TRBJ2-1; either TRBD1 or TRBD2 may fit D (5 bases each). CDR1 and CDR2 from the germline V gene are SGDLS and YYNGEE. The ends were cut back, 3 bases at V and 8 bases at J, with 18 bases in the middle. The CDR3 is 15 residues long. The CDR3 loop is CASSGGVLRPDEQFF. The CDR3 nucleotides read TGTGCCAGCAGCGGAGGGGTTCTCCGTCCCGATGAGCAGTTCTTC. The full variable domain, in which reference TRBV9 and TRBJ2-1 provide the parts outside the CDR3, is DSGVTQTPKHLITATGQRVTLRCSPRSGDLSVYWYQQSLDQGLQFLIQYYNGEERAKGNILERFSAQQFPDLHSELNLSSLELGDSALYFCASSGGVLRPDEQFFGPGTRLTVL.

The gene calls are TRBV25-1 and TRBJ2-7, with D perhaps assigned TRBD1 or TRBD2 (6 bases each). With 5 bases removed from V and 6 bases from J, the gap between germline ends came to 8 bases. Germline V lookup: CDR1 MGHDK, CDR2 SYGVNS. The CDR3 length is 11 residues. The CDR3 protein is CASSWGAEQYF. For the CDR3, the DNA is TGTGCCAGCAGTTGGGGGGCCGAGCAGTACTTC.

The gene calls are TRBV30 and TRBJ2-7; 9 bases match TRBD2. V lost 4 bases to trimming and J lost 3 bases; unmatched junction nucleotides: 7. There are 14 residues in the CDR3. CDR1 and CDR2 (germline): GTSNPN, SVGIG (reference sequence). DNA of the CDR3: TGTGCCTGGACCCCTAGCGGGGACTTCTACGAGCAGTACTTC. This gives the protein CAWTPSGDFYEQYF.

In nucleotides, the CDR3 is TGCGCCAGCAGCCAGGGCCAGACAGAATCTTACTACAATGAGCAGTTCTTC. Its protein is CASSQGQTESYYNEQFF. The J gene is TRBJ2-1, the V gene TRBV4-1, with TRBD1 as a possible D gene (5 bases). Germline values: CDR1 MGHRA, CDR2 YSYEKL. The CDR3 runs 17 residues. Trimming shortened V by 3 bases and J by 3 bases, and 18 bases separated the two germline ends.